What follows are 3 T cell receptor beta chains derived from one specimen sequenced in a study of T cells after yellow fever vaccination. TCRdb reprocessed the 5' RACE reads with MiXCR, giving one entry per CDR3 protein. Here the sample spans approximately 250,000 distinct CDR3 sequences, around 3.5% being singletons. The sequenced sample was PBMCs, obtained 15 days after the yellow fever booster vaccination. Every receptor here comes from a man between 18 and 35 years old who received the YFV17D yellow fever vaccine.

Ten or more counts support this clonotype. V usage is TRBV7-2 and J usage is TRBJ2-5, with D possibly called TRBD1 or TRBD2 (5 bases each). This CDR3 has 17 amino acids. Trimming removed 0 bases from V and 5 bases from J, with 19 bases in between. Germline-derived CDR1 and CDR2 are SGHTA and FQGNSA. CDR3 residues: CASSLARAQVVKETQYF. The CDR3 coding sequence is TGTGCCAGCAGCTTAGCGCGGGCACAGGTTGTTAAGGAGACCCAGTACTTC.

This clonotype was recorded at least ten times. The V call is TRBV7-2, the J call TRBJ2-1, with 7 bases identical to TRBD1. Germline V gene lookup returns CDR1 SGHTA and CDR2 FQGNSA. The CDR3 is 15 amino acids. The J segment lost 4 bases and the V segment lost 1 base, leaving 4 bases of the junction unmatched. The CDR3 protein is CASSLEGQRYNEQFF. The DNA for the CDR3 is TGTGCCAGCAGCTTAGAGGGACAGAGATACAATGAGCAGTTCTTC.

This clonotype was observed many times. The chain has TRBV5-6 and TRBJ2-7; TRBD1 matches at 8 bases. In germline, CDR1 is SGHDT, CDR2 YYEEEE. The V and J ends lost 4 bases and 0 bases, in that order; junction bases with no gene match: 9. The CDR3 has 16 amino acids. The CDR3 loop reads CASSQSTGVSSYEQYF. The CDR3 DNA reads as TGTGCCAGCAGCCAATCGACAGGGGTGAGCTCCTACGAGCAGTACTTC.